This T cell receptor (beta chain) is drawn from a study of blood T cell repertoires in COVID-19. Turning to the study itself: Acute and convalescent COVID-19 samples came from the United States, Italy and Spain.

Only in-frame clones appear in the TCRdb table, and some are missing; sequencing was by immunoSEQ multiplex PCR. The table includes tens of thousands of clones, more than 85% detected once. Germline CDR1 SGHTA, CDR2 FQGNSA. This CDR3 spans 16 amino acids. J gave up 7 bases and V 6 bases, and 14 bases lay outside the gene matches. The rearrangement joins TRBV7-2 to TRBJ2-1; TRBD2 aligns across 8 bases. The source is a man aged 60 to 75 with acute or convalescent COVID-19. Sample: peripheral blood. CDR3 amino acids: CASSSFGGLGRNEQFF. The CDR3 bases are TGTGCCAGCAGTTCCTTTGGGGGACTAGGGCGAAATGAGCAGTTCTTC.